This T cell receptor beta chain was documented in a study of blood T cell repertoires in COVID-19. Study details: The origin of the acute and convalescent COVID-19 samples was the United States, Italy and Spain.

Seattle participants joined during active infection and were tracked over time. The CDR3 runs 17 residues. V lost 4 bases and J lost 5; bases outside the gene matches: 14. Germline V gene lookup returns CDR1 ENHRY and CDR2 SYGVKD. Original data processing: Reference gene primer amplification in the assay estimated nucleated cell counts. Sequencing used immunoSEQ multiplex PCR; TCRdb keeps in-frame clones, though not all of them. Clonal size and the V and J genes are those of that table, whereas D and trimming came from the DNA. Here the sample spans over 130,000 clones, approximately 90% being singletons.

The sequence came from a human donor with COVID-19, enrolled during active disease. The donor label of this sample is uncertain. The sequenced sample was peripheral blood. The chain carries TRBV10-3 and TRBJ2-3, with TRBD2 identical over 8 bases. Here the CDR3 DNA reads TGTGCCATCAGTGGGCCTAGCGGGCCCTGGGGGGAAGATACGCAGTATTTT. Translation: CAISGPSGPWGEDTQYF.